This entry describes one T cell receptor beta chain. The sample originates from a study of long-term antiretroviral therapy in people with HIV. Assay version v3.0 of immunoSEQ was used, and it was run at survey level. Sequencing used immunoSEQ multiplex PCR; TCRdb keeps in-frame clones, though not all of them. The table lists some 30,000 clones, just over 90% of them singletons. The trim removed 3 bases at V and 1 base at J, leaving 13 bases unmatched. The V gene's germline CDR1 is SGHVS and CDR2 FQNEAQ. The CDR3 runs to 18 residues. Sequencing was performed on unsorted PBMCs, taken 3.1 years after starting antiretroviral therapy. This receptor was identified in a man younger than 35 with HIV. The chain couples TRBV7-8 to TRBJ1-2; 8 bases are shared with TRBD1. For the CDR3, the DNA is TGTGCCAGCAGCTTCGGGGGCACGCCAGGGGGCATTAACTATGGCTACACCTTC. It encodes CASSFGGTPGGINYGYTF.